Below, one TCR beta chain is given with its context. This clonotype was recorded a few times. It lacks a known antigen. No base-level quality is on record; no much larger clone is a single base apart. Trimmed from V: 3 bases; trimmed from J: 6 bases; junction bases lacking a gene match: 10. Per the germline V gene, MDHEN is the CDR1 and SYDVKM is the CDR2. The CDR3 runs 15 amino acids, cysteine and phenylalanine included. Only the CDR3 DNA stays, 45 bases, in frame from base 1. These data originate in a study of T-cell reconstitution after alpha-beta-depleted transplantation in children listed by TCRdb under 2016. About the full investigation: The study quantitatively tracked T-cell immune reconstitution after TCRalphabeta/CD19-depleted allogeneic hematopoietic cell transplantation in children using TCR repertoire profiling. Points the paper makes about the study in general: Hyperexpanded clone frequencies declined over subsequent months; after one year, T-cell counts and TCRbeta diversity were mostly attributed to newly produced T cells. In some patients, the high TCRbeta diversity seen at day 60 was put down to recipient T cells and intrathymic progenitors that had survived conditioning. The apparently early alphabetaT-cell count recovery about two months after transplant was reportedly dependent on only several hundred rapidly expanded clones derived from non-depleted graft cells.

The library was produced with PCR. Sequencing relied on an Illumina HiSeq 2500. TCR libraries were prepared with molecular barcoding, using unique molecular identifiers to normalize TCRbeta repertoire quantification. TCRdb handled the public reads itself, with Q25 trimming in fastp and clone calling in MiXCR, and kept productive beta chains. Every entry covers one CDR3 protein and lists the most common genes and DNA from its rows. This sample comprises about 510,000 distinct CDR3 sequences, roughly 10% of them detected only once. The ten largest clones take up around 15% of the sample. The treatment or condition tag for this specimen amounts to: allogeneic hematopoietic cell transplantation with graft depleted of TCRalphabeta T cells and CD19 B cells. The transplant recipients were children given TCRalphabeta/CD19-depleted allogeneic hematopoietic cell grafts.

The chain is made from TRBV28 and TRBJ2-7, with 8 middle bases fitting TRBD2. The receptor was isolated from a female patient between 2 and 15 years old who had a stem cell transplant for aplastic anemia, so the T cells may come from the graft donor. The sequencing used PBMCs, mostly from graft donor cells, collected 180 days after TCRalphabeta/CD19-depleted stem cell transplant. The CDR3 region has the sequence CASSLVRGGAPEQYF. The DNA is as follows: TGTGCCAGCAGTTTGGTTCGGGGGGGCGCCCCCGAGCAGTACTTC.